This T cell receptor (beta chain) was sequenced during a study of CD8 T cells in Susac syndrome. Trimming at V came to 6 bases and at J to 4 bases, leaving 9 bases not matched to a gene. The CDR3 loop spans 16 amino acids. RNA totalling about 0.5 to 1 ug underwent reverse transcription with random hexamers. TCRdb called the immunoSEQ multiplex PCR reads again in MiXCR, with one record for every CDR3 protein. This sample has under 300,000 distinct CDR3 sequences, with 90% to 97% found just once. The source is a human donor with Susac syndrome. Sequences were obtained from CD4+ T cells from PBMCs. V gene TRBV12-3 or TRBV12-4 combines with J gene TRBJ2-2; 9 bases match TRBD2. CDR3 nucleotides: TGTGCCAGCAGGGCGGTTAGCGGGAGTCGCACCGGGGAGCTGTTTTTT. This encodes CASRAVSGSRTGELFF.